These T cell receptor beta chains were read from a single sample in a study of T cell changes during pregnancy in multiple sclerosis. Here immunoSEQ multiplex PCR was the method, and the copy in TCRdb shows in-frame clones only, minus some. This repertoire shows under 55,000 clones, less than 95% found once; its top ten account for around 0.3%. Sequences were derived from CD4+ T cells from peripheral blood mononuclear cells, sampled in the third trimester of pregnancy. Receptor source: a female donor with multiple sclerosis, enrolled in a pregnancy study. Each CDR3 is given with its conserved first and last residue. The order of the fields is V gene, D gene, clone size, J gene, CDR3 DNA, CDR3 protein. A D gene is named only where the DNA matches it firmly. Size tells how often a clone was seen (once, few, many) or the class of an expanded clone, and some rows leave it out.

>TRBV30|NA|NA|TRBJ2-7
TGTGCCTGGAGTGTAAATCAGAATAAACCCTACGAGCAGTACTTC
CAWSVNQNKPYEQYF
>TRBV19|NA|NA|TRBJ1-5
TGTGCCAGTAGTTCTTACAGGGCTGATCAGCCCCAGCATTTT
CASSSYRADQPQHF
>TRBV18|TRBD2|NA|TRBJ2-1
TGTGCCAGCTCACCACCGGGAGGGGCGTATGAGCAGTTCTTC
CASSPPGGAYEQFF
>TRBV19|NA|NA|TRBJ1-2
TGTGCCAGTAGTATGAGTCCAGGGGCTAACTATGGCTACACCTTC
CASSMSPGANYGYTF
>TRBV6-5|TRBD1|NA|TRBJ2-7
TGTGCCAGCAGGAAGGGGACAGTGCTCGAGCAGTACTTC
CASRKGTVLEQYF
>TRBV19|TRBD1|NA|TRBJ1-4
TGTGCCAGTAGTATCATCGGGACAGAAGATGAAAAACTGTTTTTT
CASSIIGTEDEKLFF
>TRBV18|TRBD2|NA|TRBJ2-7
TGTGCCAGCTCCCCGAGCGGGGGGGCCGTCGAGCAGTACTTC
CASSPSGGAVEQYF
>TRBV29-1|NA|NA|TRBJ1-4
TGCAGCGTTTTTGACTCAACTAATGAAAAACTGTTTTTT
CSVFDSTNEKLFF
>TRBV28|TRBD1|NA|TRBJ2-1
TGTGCCAGCAGTTTATTTCTCGGACAGGGGCAGCGTGAGCAGTTCTTC
CASSLFLGQGQREQFF
>TRBV19|TRBD2|NA|TRBJ2-5
TGTGCCAGTAGTAGATTTGCGGGAGGCTCCCGGGAGACCCAGTACTTC
CASSRFAGGSRETQYF
>TRBV28|NA|NA|TRBJ1-5
TGTGCCACCCGCTTCACAATTAAGTACAGAGAGCCCCAGCATTTT
CATRFTIKYREPQHF
>TRBV19|TRBD2|NA|TRBJ2-5
TGTGCCAGTAGAAGACTAGCGGGAGGTCAGGAGACCCAGTACTTC
CASRRLAGGQETQYF
>TRBV6-4|TRBD1|once|TRBJ2-3
TGTGCCAGCAGTGGACAGGGGGCAAGCACAGATACGCAGTATTTT
CASSGQGASTDTQYF
>TRBV6-4|TRBD2|NA|TRBJ2-2
TGTGCCAGCTCCCCGCTAGCGGGGGTCTCGAACACCGGGGAGCTGTTTTTT
CASSPLAGVSNTGELFF
>TRBV4-1|NA|NA|TRBJ1-4
TGCGCCAGCAGCCAAGTTCGGGGGGAGCGGGATGAAAAACTGTTTTTT
CASSQVRGERDEKLFF
>TRBV18|NA|NA|TRBJ2-1
TGTGCCAGCTCACTAACAAACACTAGATACAAAAGCTACGAGCAGTTCTTC
CASSLTNTRYKSYEQFF
>TRBV18|NA|NA|TRBJ1-1
TGTGCCAGCTCACCTCTTAAGAACACTGAAGCTTTCTTT
CASSPLKNTEAFF
>TRBV10-3|NA|NA|TRBJ2-1
TGTGCCATCAGTGAGGGCAGGGGAAATGAGCAGTTCTTC
CAISEGRGNEQFF
>TRBV19|NA|few|TRBJ1-1
TGTGCCAGTAGTCTGGGAGGGGCTTTCTTT
CASSLGGAFF
>TRBV30|NA|NA|TRBJ1-6
TGTGCCTGGAGTGCCCCTTTGGACAGCAGAAATTCACCCCTCCACTTT
CAWSAPLDSRNSPLHF
>TRBV6-1|NA|NA|TRBJ2-3
TGTGCCAGCAGTGAAGCGGGGGGGCGGGTTGGCACAGATACGCAGTATTTT
CASSEAGGRVGTDTQYF
>TRBV5-4|NA|NA|TRBJ2-1
TGTGCCAGCCAAGCGGTCAACAATGAGCAGTTCTTC
CASQAVNNEQFF
>TRBV2|NA|NA|TRBJ2-7
TGTGCCAGCAGTCCTTTGCGGAAGCAGTACTTC
CASSPLRKQYF
>TRBV4-3|NA|NA|TRBJ2-3
TGCGCCAGCAGCCAAGCCGGTACAGATACGCAGTATTTT
CASSQAGTDTQYF
>TRBV5-6|NA|NA|TRBJ1-5
TGTGCCAGCAGCTTCAGGGGTTCCTGGGTTTATCAGCCCCAGCATTTT
CASSFRGSWVYQPQHF
>TRBV6-6|TRBD1|NA|TRBJ1-5
TGTGCCAGCTTTTCGGGACAGGGGCTCAATCAGCCCCAGCATTTT
CASFSGQGLNQPQHF
>TRBV9|NA|NA|TRBJ1-1
NA
CASSVGRGTGGTFF
>TRBV19|NA|NA|TRBJ1-5
TGTGCCAGTCATACCGACAGGCGCAATCAGCCCCAGCATTTT
CASHTDRRNQPQHF
>TRBV18|NA|NA|TRBJ2-2
TGTGCCAGCTCACCATTTGCCACGCCGGTCACCGGGGAGCTGTTTTTT
CASSPFATPVTGELFF
>TRBV5-1|TRBD1|once|TRBJ1-1
TGCGCCAGCAAAGGACAGGTGAACACTGAAGCTTTCTTT
CASKGQVNTEAFF
>TRBV7-9|TRBD2|NA|TRBJ2-2
TGTGCCAGCAGCGCGGGACTAGCGGGAGGAGGGCGGACCGGGGAGCTGTTTTTT
CASSAGLAGGGRTGELFF
>TRBV21-1|NA|NA|TRBJ1-1
TGTGCCAGCAGCACCCCGGGACAGGGGATGGACACTGAAGCTTTCTTT
CASSTPGQGMDTEAFF
>TRBV7-6|NA|NA|TRBJ2-6
TGTGCCAGCAGCCAGGCAGCCTCTGGGGCCAACGTCCTGACTTTC
CASSQAASGANVLTF
>TRBV6-1|TRBD2|NA|TRBJ2-1
TGTGCCAGCAGGACAGCGGGAAATGAGCAGTTCTTC
CASRTAGNEQFF
>TRBV7-8|TRBD2|once|TRBJ2-3
TGTGCCAGCAGCTTCAAGCGCGGGGGGGCCCCCCAGACTGGATATACGCAGTATTTT
CASSFKRGGAPQTGYTQYF
>TRBV5-1|TRBD1|NA|TRBJ1-1
TGCGCCAGCAGCTTGGCCGGGACAGGGTCTAACACTGAAGCTTTCTTT
CASSLAGTGSNTEAFF
>TRBV6-6|NA|NA|TRBJ1-3
TGTGCCAGCAGTTACCAGGGAAACTCTGGAAACACCATATATTTT
CASSYQGNSGNTIYF
>TRBV6-5|NA|NA|TRBJ1-3
TGTGCCAGCAGTCCCTACTCTGGAAACACCATATATTTT
CASSPYSGNTIYF
>TRBV7-8|NA|few|TRBJ1-6
TGTGCCAGCAGCTTACGTGAGGATTCACCCCTCCACTTT
CASSLREDSPLHF
>TRBV28|TRBD1|NA|TRBJ1-2
TGTGCCAGCAGGCCTGGACAGGTTGGGGGCTACACCTTC
CASRPGQVGGYTF
>TRBV30|NA|NA|TRBJ1-1
TGTGCCTGGAGTGTACGCGGGGGCACTGAAGCTTTCTTT
CAWSVRGGTEAFF
>TRBV7-3|NA|NA|TRBJ1-1
TGTGCCAGCAGGGGACAACTGGCGACTGAAGCTTTCTTT
CASRGQLATEAFF
>TRBV2|NA|NA|TRBJ2-5
TGTGCCAGCAGTGGGGAGGTCCAAGAGACCCAGTACTTC
CASSGEVQETQYF
>TRBV10-3|NA|NA|TRBJ2-1
TGTGCCATCAGTGAAGGCTCGACTGGGGGAGGAAGCTACAATGAGCAGTTCTTC
CAISEGSTGGGSYNEQFF
>TRBV11-3|TRBD2|once|TRBJ2-1
TGTGCCAGCAGCTCCCACCCCGGCGGGGGGGCTATTGAGCAGTTCTTC
CASSSHPGGGAIEQFF
>TRBV18|NA|NA|TRBJ2-7
TGTGCCAGCTCAGGACAGAGCTCCTACGAGCAGTACTTC
CASSGQSSYEQYF
>TRBV9|TRBD1|NA|TRBJ1-2
TGTGCCAGCAGCGTAATAACAGGGGCCGGAGGCTACACCTTC
CASSVITGAGGYTF
>TRBV18|TRBD1|NA|TRBJ2-7
TGTGCCAGCTCGGTCGGCGGGACAGGGGCCTACGAGCAGTACTTC
CASSVGGTGAYEQYF
>TRBV19|NA|NA|TRBJ1-2
TGTGCCAGTAGTATTCAAGCTACAGGGAGCGGCTACACCTTC
CASSIQATGSGYTF
>TRBV9|TRBD1|NA|TRBJ1-3
TGTGCCAGCAGCGTGGGACAGGGAAACACCATATATTTT
CASSVGQGNTIYF
>TRBV5-1|NA|NA|TRBJ1-5
TGCGCCAGCAGCGGAACAGGTTTTAGCCAGCCCCAGCATTTT
CASSGTGFSQPQHF
>TRBV10-1|TRBD1|NA|TRBJ1-5
TGCGCCAGCGGGACAGACACCAATCAGCCCCAGCATTTT
CASGTDTNQPQHF
>TRBV27|TRBD1|NA|TRBJ1-6
TGTGCCAGCAGTCGCGGGACAGTCTATAATTCACCCCTCCACTTT
CASSRGTVYNSPLHF